The clone carrying this T cell receptor beta chain showed up many times. The antigen remains undetermined. The data originate from a study of T cell repertoires in cytomegalovirus infection. For the study at large: In public TCR beta signatures, there were indications of both CMV infection and matching HLA type.

Germline values: CDR1 SGHTA, CDR2 FQGNSA. The CDR3 is 19 residues long. The ends lost 1 base at V and 2 bases at J; junction bases unmatched: 12. TCRdb ran MiXCR on the reads and lists one entry per CDR3 protein. The repertoire holds hundreds of thousands of distinct CDR3 sequences, around 30% seen once, with over 12% in the top ten. This material consisted of cultured CD8+ T cells from PBMCs, taken from culture after CMV antigen stimulation. The clonotype was recovered from a human donor in good health (CMV status not recorded). Some clones in this sample may be carry-over from other donors' samples. The V and J genes are TRBV7-2 and TRBJ2-1; 9 bases map to TRBD2. CDR3 sequence (DNA): TGTGCCAGCAGCTTAGTTCGAGCGGGGGGCCTAAATACCTACAATGAGCAGTTCTTC. It is translated as CASSLVRAGGLNTYNEQFF.